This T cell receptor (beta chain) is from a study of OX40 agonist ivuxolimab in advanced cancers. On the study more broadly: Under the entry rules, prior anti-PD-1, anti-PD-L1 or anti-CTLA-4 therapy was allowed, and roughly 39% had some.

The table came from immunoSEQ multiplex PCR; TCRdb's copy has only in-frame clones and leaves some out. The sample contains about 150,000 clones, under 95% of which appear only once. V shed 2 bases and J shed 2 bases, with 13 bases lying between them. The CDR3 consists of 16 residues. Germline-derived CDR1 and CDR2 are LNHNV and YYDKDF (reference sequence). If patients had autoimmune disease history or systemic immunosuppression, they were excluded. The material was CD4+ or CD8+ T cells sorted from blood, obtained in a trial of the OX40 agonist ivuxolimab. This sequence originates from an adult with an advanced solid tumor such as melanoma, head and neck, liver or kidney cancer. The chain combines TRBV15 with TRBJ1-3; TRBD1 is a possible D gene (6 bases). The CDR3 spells CATSRFFRQAGNTIYF. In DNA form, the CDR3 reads TGTGCCACCAGCAGATTTTTTCGACAGGCTGGAAACACCATATATTTT.